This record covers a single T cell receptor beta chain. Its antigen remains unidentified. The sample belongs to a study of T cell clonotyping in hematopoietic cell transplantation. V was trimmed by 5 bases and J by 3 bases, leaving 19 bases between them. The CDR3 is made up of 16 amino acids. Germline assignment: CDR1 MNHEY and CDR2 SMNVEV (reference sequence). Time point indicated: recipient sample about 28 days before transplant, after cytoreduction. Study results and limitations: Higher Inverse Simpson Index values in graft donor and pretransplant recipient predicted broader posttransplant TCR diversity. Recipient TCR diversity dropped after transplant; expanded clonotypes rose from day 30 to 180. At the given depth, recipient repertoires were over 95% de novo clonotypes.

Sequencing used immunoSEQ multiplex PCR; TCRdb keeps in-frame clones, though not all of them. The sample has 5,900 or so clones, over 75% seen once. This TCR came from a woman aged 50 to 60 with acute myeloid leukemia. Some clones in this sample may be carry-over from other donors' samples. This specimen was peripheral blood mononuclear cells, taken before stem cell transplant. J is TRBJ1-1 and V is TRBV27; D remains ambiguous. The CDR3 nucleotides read TGTGCCAGCAGTAGTCACCTTTATCTAGAAGACACTGAAGCTTTCTTT. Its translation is CASSSHLYLEDTEAFF.